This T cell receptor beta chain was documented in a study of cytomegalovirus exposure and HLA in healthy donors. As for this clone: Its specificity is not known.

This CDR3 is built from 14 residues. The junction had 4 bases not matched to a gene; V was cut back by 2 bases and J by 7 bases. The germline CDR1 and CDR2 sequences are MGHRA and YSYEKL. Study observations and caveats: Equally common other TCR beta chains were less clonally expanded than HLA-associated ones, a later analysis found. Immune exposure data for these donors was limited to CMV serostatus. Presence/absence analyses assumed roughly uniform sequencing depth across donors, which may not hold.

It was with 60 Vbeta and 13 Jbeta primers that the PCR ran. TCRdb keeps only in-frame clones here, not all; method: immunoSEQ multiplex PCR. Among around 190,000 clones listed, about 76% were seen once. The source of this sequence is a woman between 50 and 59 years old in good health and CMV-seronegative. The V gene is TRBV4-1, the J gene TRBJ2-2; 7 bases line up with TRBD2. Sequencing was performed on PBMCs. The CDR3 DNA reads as TGCGCCAGCAGCCAACCGAGCGGGATCGGGGAGCTGTTTTTT. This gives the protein CASSQPSGIGELFF.